The rows below give T cell receptor beta chains drawn from one sample of a study of beta chain features in type 1 diabetes. Assay: immunoSEQ multiplex PCR; the TCRdb copy retains only in-frame clones and omits some. The table lists 400,000 to 600,000 clones, around 30% of them singletons. Specimen: naive CD4+ T cells from blood. The receptors shown here come from a young man in good health. CDR3s include the opening cysteine and the closing phenylalanine or tryptophan. D genes are given only for firm matches. Rows may omit the clone size; those that give it use once, few, many or a size class.

length,size,D,J,V,CDR3,DNA
13,.,.,TRBJ1-2,TRBV27,CASSTFALGGYTF,TGTGCCAGCAGCACATTCGCCTTAGGTGGCTACACCTTC
14,.,.,TRBJ2-5,TRBV10-3,CAISTAASGETQYF,TGTGCCATCAGTACGGCGGCTAGTGGGGAGACCCAGTACTTC
13,.,TRBD1,TRBJ2-7,TRBV5-1,CASSQDRVGEQYF,TGCGCCAGCAGCCAAGACAGGGTAGGCGAGCAGTACTTC
11,few,.,TRBJ2-5,TRBV4-1,CASSQDRVLYF,TGCGCCAGCAGCCAAGATAGAGTCCTTTACTTC
12,.,.,TRBJ2-2,TRBV28,CASRQNTGELFF,TGTGCCAGCAGACAGAACACCGGGGAGCTGTTTTTT
11,few,TRBD1,TRBJ1-4,TRBV20-1,CSARGQGGLFF,TGCAGTGCTAGAGGACAGGGGGGACTGTTTTTT
13,.,.,TRBJ2-5,TRBV2,CASSGRDQETQYF,TGTGCCAGCAGCGGACGGGACCAAGAGACCCAGTACTTC
15,few,TRBD2,TRBJ2-3,TRBV25-1,CASSEWASGVGTQYF,TGTGCCAGCAGTGAATGGGCTAGCGGAGTCGGTACGCAGTATTTT
14,few,TRBD1,TRBJ2-1,TRBV5-1,CASSFDTRQGVAFF,TGCGCCAGCAGCTTCGACACCAGACAGGGGGTCGCGTTCTTC
10,few,.,TRBJ1-4,TRBV20-1,CSARGEKLFF,TGCAGTGCTAGAGGGGAAAAACTGTTTTTT
13,few,.,TRBJ2-5,TRBV5-1,CASSLDAGETQYF,TGCGCCAGCAGCTTGGATGCGGGGGAGACCCAGTACTTC
14,.,.,TRBJ2-1,TRBV30,CATTPGAAYNEQFF,TGTGCCACTACCCCGGGAGCCGCCTACAATGAGCAGTTCTTC
14,.,.,TRBJ2-7,TRBV14,CASSPQRVPYEQYF,TGTGCCAGCAGCCCCCAGCGGGTGCCCTACGAGCAGTACTTC
9,few,.,TRBJ1-1,TRBV27,CASRQGAFF,TGTGCCAGCAGGCAGGGAGCTTTCTTT
15,few,.,TRBJ2-1,TRBV4-1,CASSHPGHYYNEQFF,TGCGCCAGCAGCCACCCCGGACATTACTACAATGAGCAGTTCTTC
15,.,.,TRBJ2-5,TRBV2,CASSEAPAAQETQYF,TGTGCCAGCAGTGAAGCGCCGGCAGCCCAAGAGACCCAGTACTTC
15,.,.,TRBJ2-1,TRBV29-1,CSVEKVTPPYNEQFF,TGCAGCGTTGAAAAGGTAACTCCTCCCTACAATGAGCAGTTCTTC
17,.,TRBD2,TRBJ2-1,TRBV5-1,CASSPSTSGSSYNEQFF,TGCGCCAGCAGTCCAAGTACTAGCGGGAGCTCCTACAATGAGCAGTTCTTC
16,.,.,TRBJ2-3,TRBV18,CASSPPAGWELNTQYF,TGTGCCAGCTCACCACCGGCAGGGTGGGAACTAAATACGCAGTATTTT
16,.,TRBD2,TRBJ2-2,TRBV5-4,CASSLGLATNTGELFF,TGTGCCAGCAGCTTGGGACTAGCGACGAACACCGGGGAGCTGTTTTTT
12,.,.,TRBJ1-4,TRBV30,CAWSGEYEKLFF,TGTGCCTGGAGTGGGGAATATGAAAAACTGTTTTTT
14,.,.,TRBJ2-5,TRBV11-1,CASSPRSGQETQYF,TGTGCCAGCAGCCCCAGGAGCGGCCAAGAGACCCAGTACTTC
16,few,.,TRBJ2-6,TRBV29-1,CSVDALGSSGANVLTF,TGCAGCGTTGACGCGTTGGGGAGCTCTGGGGCCAACGTCCTGACTTTC
15,few,.,TRBJ1-3,TRBV4-1,CASSQRPGDGNTIYF,TGCGCCAGCAGCCAACGGCCCGGGGACGGAAACACCATATATTTT
15,.,TRBD1,TRBJ2-2,TRBV4-1,CASSRGQVNTGELFF,TGCGCCAGCAGCCGAGGACAGGTGAACACCGGGGAGCTGTTTTTT
16,once,TRBD2,TRBJ2-2,TRBV7-9,CASSSLAGADTGELFF,TGTGCCAGCAGCTCCTTAGCGGGAGCGGACACCGGGGAGCTGTTTTTT
15,few,.,TRBJ2-5,TRBV14,CASSPSGGYQETQYF,TGTGCCAGCAGCCCCTCTGGGGGTTACCAAGAGACCCAGTACTTC
13,.,.,TRBJ2-3,TRBV7-2,CASSLAPGDTQYF,TGTGCCAGCAGCTTAGCACCGGGCGATACGCAGTATTTT
12,.,.,TRBJ2-3,TRBV28,CASSLSTDTQYF,TGTGCCAGCAGTTTAAGCACAGATACGCAGTATTTT
14,few,TRBD1,TRBJ1-2,TRBV5-4,CASSSYRGSYGYTF,TGTGCCAGCAGCTCGTACAGGGGATCCTATGGCTACACCTTC
12,few,.,TRBJ2-5,TRBV13,CASSAAGETQYF,TGTGCCAGCAGCGCCGCAGGGGAGACCCAGTACTTC
15,.,.,TRBJ1-1,TRBV30,CAWRYSETLNTEAFF,TGTGCCTGGAGGTACTCAGAAACCTTGAACACTGAAGCTTTCTTT
12,.,.,TRBJ2-3,TRBV30,CAWSAPFDTQYF,TGTGCCTGGAGTGCTCCTTTTGATACGCAGTATTTT
13,.,.,TRBJ1-1,TRBV29-1,CSVIRGRNTEAFF,TGCAGCGTCATTAGGGGTCGGAACACTGAAGCTTTCTTT
15,few,TRBD2,TRBJ2-1,TRBV29-1,CSVLSGTTSYNEQFF,TGCAGCGTCCTTAGCGGGACCACCTCCTACAATGAGCAGTTCTTC
15,few,TRBD2,TRBJ2-5,TRBV29-1,CSGARAAGAAETQYF,TGCAGCGGTGCCCGGGCGGCGGGAGCGGCAGAGACCCAGTACTTC
13,few,TRBD2,TRBJ2-1,TRBV11-2,CASSQQRGARQFF,TGTGCCAGCAGCCAACAGCGGGGGGCAAGGCAGTTCTTC
14,.,TRBD1,TRBJ2-7,TRBV13,CASSIRTGIYEQYF,TGTGCCAGCAGCATACGGACAGGGATCTACGAGCAGTACTTC
11,.,TRBD2,TRBJ2-1,TRBV28,CASSLGSGGFF,TGTGCCAGCAGTTTAGGTAGCGGGGGGTTCTTC
15,few,TRBD1,TRBJ2-7,TRBV18,CASSQGDTPSYEQYF,TGTGCCAGCTCGCAGGGGGATACTCCTTCCTACGAGCAGTACTTC
14,few,TRBD1,TRBJ2-1,TRBV10-3,CAISVTGAANEQFF,TGTGCCATCAGTGTTACAGGGGCGGCCAATGAGCAGTTCTTC
13,once,TRBD1,TRBJ1-2,TRBV30,CAWSRQGLTGYTF,TGTGCCTGGAGCCGACAGGGGCTAACTGGCTACACCTTC